The 14 T cell receptor beta chains below come from one sample, sequenced in a study of T cell repertoires in cytomegalovirus infection. In TCRdb, the reads were re-called with MiXCR into one record per CDR3 protein. The sample lists 450,000 to 600,000 distinct CDR3 sequences, approximately 42% occurring once. These TCRs' antigens remain unknown. Sequencing used cultured PBMCs, obtained from culture after CMV antigen stimulation. These receptors came from a human donor in good health (CMV status not recorded). Some clones in this sample may be carry-over from other donors' samples.

The J gene is TRBJ2-3, the V gene TRBV27, with 12 bases identical to TRBD2. CDR1 is MNHEY, CDR2 SMNVEV, per germline (reference sequence). V shed 6 bases, J shed 3 bases, and the junction held 10 bases outside the gene matches. CDR3 length: 17 residues. DNA of the CDR3: TGTGCCAGCAGATCATTCCCGACTAGCGGGAGTACAGATACGCAGTATTTT. Its translation is CASRSFPTSGSTDTQYF.

This clonotype was seen only a few times. The rearrangement joins TRBV12-3 or TRBV12-4 to TRBJ1-5, with 7 bases identical to TRBD1. Trimming took 3 bases from V and 5 from J; bases not matched to a gene: 7. This CDR3 is 15 amino acids long. The CDR3 region is CASSFSGQGDQPQHF. In DNA form, the CDR3 reads TGTGCCAGCAGTTTCTCGGGGCAGGGGGATCAGCCCCAGCATTTT.

The chain employs TRBV19 and TRBJ2-1; D is ambiguous. This CDR3 region has 17 residues. V lost 8 bases and J lost 9, with 29 bases in between. The germline CDR1 and CDR2 sequences are LNHDA and SQIVND (reference sequence). CDR3 region: CASSSRLLVLGMGEQFF. In DNA form, the CDR3 reads TGTGCCAGTTCCAGCCGCCTCCTAGTATTAGGGATGGGTGAGCAGTTCTTC. The complete variable domain, with remaining parts taken from reference TRBV19 and TRBJ2-1, reads DGGITQSPKYLFRKEGQNVTLSCEQNLNHDAMYWYRQDPGQGLRLIYYSQIVNDFQKGDIAEGYSVSREKKESFPLTVTSAQKNPTAFYLCASSSRLLVLGMGEQFFGPGTRLTVL.

The chain is built from TRBV6-2 or TRBV6-3 and TRBJ2-1; 7 nucleotides align to TRBD2. Trimming cost V 5 bases and J 13 bases; bases outside gene matches: 20. CDR3 length equals 16 residues. The germline gives CDR1 MNHEY, CDR2 SVGEGT. As DNA, the CDR3 is TGTGCCAGCAGTCTCGGGTACTTTACTAGCGCCGCCCGTCAGTTCTTC. Translating it yields CASSLGYFTSAARQFF.

The chain combines TRBV7-9 with TRBJ1-6; tentative D call: TRBD1 (5 bases). The germline V and J ends were trimmed by 5 bases and 11 bases, with 16 bases remaining between them. Germline V gene sequence: CDR1 SEHNR, CDR2 FQNEAQ (reference sequence). There are 14 residues in the CDR3. The CDR3, as DNA: TGTGCCAGCAGCCCTGACAGTTTTGTGACACCCCTCCACTTT. Its translation: CASSPDSFVTPLHF.

This rearrangement joins TRBV2 to TRBJ2-5; weak D call: TRBD1 (7 bases). The length of the CDR3 is 14 residues. V lost 3 bases to trimming and J lost 4 bases, with 12 bases between them. CDR1 and CDR2 (germline): SNHLY, FYNNEI. The CDR3 region is CASSDGGGGETQYF. As DNA, the CDR3 is TGTGCCAGCAGTGACGGAGGGGGCGGAGAGACCCAGTACTTC.

The rearrangement links TRBV19 to TRBJ1-2; TRBD1 might be the D (5 bases). CDR1 LNHDA and CDR2 SQIVND come from the germline V gene (reference sequence). V shed 7 bases and J shed 2 bases, with 20 bases lying between them. CDR3 length: 16 amino acids. The CDR3 sequence is CASNQGPELNNYGYTF. CDR3 DNA: TGTGCCAGTAATCAGGGTCCTGAACTTAACAACTATGGCTACACCTTC. The variable domain in full, completed from reference TRBV19 and TRBJ1-2, reads DGGITQSPKYLFRKEGQNVTLSCEQNLNHDAMYWYRQDPGQGLRLIYYSQIVNDFQKGDIAEGYSVSREKKESFPLTVTSAQKNPTAFYLCASNQGPELNNYGYTFGSGTRLTVV.

This clonotype was picked up a small number of times. V and J are TRBV7-2 and TRBJ2-2, with 8 bases aligning to TRBD2. V lost 2 bases to trimming and J lost 3 bases; unmatched junction nucleotides: 2. Germline lookup yields CDR1 SGHTA and CDR2 FQGNSA. The CDR3 is 15 residues long. CDR3 bases: TGTGCCAGCAGCTTACGGGGGGGTTACACCGGGGAGCTGTTTTTT. Amino acid sequence: CASSLRGGYTGELFF.

This clonotype was seen more than once but under ten times. The rearrangement joins TRBV6-1 to TRBJ2-2; D is unclear. This CDR3 contains 11 residues. V lost 3 bases and J lost 7, with 3 bases in between. CDR1 and CDR2 from the germline V gene are MNHNS and SASEGT. As DNA, the CDR3 is TGTGCCAGCAGTGAGGGCGGGGAGCTGTTTTTT. Translating it yields CASSEGGELFF.

This chain joins TRBV7-6 and TRBJ1-4, with 12 bases aligning to TRBD1. From germline, CDR1 is SGHVS and CDR2 FNYEAQ. V shed 5 bases, J shed 11 bases, and the junction held 18 bases outside the gene matches. The length of the CDR3 is 18 residues. CDR3 in DNA: TGTGCCAGCAGCCGTATATCCGGGACAGGGGGCTACAGTAGGAAACTGTTTTTT. Residues: CASSRISGTGGYSRKLFF.

This clonotype was seen repeatedly, ten times or more. V is TRBV7-2 and J is TRBJ2-1, with 12 bases fitting TRBD2. CDR3 length equals 19 residues. V trimming: 10 bases; J trimming: 0 bases; junction bases outside the gene matches: 16. Germline V gives CDR1 SGHTA, CDR2 FQGNSA. Here the CDR3 reads CATSTGWASGGVSYNEQFF. The DNA of the CDR3 is TGTGCCACGAGCACGGGGTGGGCTAGCGGGGGGGTCTCCTACAATGAGCAGTTCTTC.

This clonotype was counted only a few times. The CDR3: CASSLTLGPTDTQYF. The CDR3 DNA reads TGTGCCAGCAGCCTAACCCTTGGGCCCACAGATACGCAGTATTTT. This rearrangement joins TRBV7-8 to TRBJ2-3; the D is unclear. The CDR3 sequence is 15 residues long. Germline lookup yields CDR1 SGHVS and CDR2 FQNEAQ. Trimming left V 5 bases short and J 2 bases short, with 14 bases between.

The chain joins TRBV7-6 to TRBJ2-1; D tentatively reads TRBD1 or TRBD2 (5 bases each). The CDR3 covers 17 residues. Germline V gene sequence: CDR1 SGHVS, CDR2 FNYEAQ. Between the trimmed V and J ends, which lost 1 base and 5 bases, there was a span of 18 bases. CDR3 in DNA: TGTGCCAGCAGCTTAGGGCGACTTAGAGGGGTTGACAATGAGCAGTTCTTC. Its translation: CASSLGRLRGVDNEQFF.

The CDR3 is CASSFFDSGANVLTF. The CDR3 nucleotides are TGTGCCAGCAGCTTTTTTGACTCTGGGGCCAACGTCCTGACTTTC. This chain connects TRBV11-2 to TRBJ2-6; no clear D. The CDR3 extends over 15 amino acids. The V end lost 3 bases, the J end lost 0 bases, and 6 bases lay between the germline ends. Looked up from germline, CDR1 is SGHAT and CDR2 is FQNNGV.